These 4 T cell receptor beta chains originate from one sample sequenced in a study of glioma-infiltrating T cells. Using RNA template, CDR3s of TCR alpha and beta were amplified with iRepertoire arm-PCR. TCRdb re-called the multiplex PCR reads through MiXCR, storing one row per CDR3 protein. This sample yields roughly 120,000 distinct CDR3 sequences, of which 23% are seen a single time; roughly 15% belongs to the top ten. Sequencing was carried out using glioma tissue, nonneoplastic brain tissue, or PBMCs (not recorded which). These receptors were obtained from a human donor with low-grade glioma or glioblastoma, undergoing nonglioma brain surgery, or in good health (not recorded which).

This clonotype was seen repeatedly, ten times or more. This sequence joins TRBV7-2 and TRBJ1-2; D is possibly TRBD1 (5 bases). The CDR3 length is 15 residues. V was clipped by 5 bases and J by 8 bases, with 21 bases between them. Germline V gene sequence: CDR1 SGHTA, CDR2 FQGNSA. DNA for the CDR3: TGTGCCAGCAGCCAGGGAGGCGGGACTCGAGGGGGCTACACCTTC. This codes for CASSQGGGTRGGYTF.

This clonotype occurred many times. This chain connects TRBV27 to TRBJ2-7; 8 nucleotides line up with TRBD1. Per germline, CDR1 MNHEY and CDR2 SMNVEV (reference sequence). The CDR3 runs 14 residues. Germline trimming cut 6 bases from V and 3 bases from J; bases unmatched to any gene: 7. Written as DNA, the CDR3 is TGTGCCAGCAGCCGGACAGGGCAGGGCTACGAGCAGTACTTC. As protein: CASSRTGQGYEQYF.

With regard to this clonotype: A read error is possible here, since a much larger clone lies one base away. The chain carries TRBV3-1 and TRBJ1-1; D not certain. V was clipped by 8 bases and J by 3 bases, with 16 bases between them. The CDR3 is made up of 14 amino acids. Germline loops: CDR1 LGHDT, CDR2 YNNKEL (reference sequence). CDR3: CASGLRGGDTEAFF. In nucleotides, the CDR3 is TGTGCCAGCGGACTGCGGGGAGGAGACACTGAAGCTTTCTTT.

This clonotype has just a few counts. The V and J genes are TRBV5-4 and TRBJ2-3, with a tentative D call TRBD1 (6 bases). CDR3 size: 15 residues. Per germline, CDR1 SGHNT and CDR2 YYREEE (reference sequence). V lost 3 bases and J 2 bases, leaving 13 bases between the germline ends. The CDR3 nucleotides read TGTGCCAGCAGCTACGGACAGCCCCACACAGATACGCAGTATTTT. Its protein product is CASSYGQPHTDTQYF.